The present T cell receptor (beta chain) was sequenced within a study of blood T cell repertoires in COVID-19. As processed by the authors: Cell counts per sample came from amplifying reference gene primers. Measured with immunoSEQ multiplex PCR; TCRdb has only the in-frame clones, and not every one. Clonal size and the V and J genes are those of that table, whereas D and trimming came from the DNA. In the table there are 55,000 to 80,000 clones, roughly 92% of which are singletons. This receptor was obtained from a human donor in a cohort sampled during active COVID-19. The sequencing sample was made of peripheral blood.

CDR3: CASSSTRGNEKLFF. CDR3 coding DNA: TGTGCCAGCAGTTCGACACGGGGTAATGAAAAACTGTTTTTT. The V call is TRBV6-5, the J call TRBJ1-4; D ambiguous. In germline, CDR1 is MNHEY, CDR2 SVGAGI. Trimming removed 4 bases from V and 4 bases from J, with 10 bases in between. CDR3 length: 14 amino acids.